Each of the 24 T cell receptor beta chains below was sequenced from the same sample in a study of T cells in Graves' hyperthyroidism and ophthalmopathy. Amplification targeted TCR beta CDR3 regions from RNA transcripts. The HTBI primer set served for first-round RT-PCR of the TCR CDR3. TCRdb reanalysed the multiplex PCR reads using MiXCR and keeps one entry per CDR3 protein. The sample yields some 740,000 distinct CDR3 sequences, around 15% seen once. The specimen was blood. The receptors come from a woman aged 18-30 years with Graves' hyperthyroidism.

The chain joins TRBV4-1 to TRBJ1-1; 9 positions agree with TRBD1. The CDR3 has 16 residues. Germline values: CDR1 MGHRA, CDR2 YSYEKL. V trimming: 4 bases; J trimming: 0 bases; junction bases outside the gene matches: 6. CDR3 loop: CASSLGQGPMNTEAFF. CDR3 sequence (DNA): TGCGCCAGCAGCCTCGGACAGGGGCCGATGAACACTGAAGCTTTCTTT.

In this sample, this clonotype turned up many times. The chain joins TRBV27 to TRBJ2-1, with 11 bases fitting TRBD2. CDR1 MNHEY and CDR2 SMNVEV come from the germline V gene (reference sequence). V gave up 8 bases and J gave up 7 bases; unmatched junction bases: 13. This CDR3 has 16 residues. CDR3 DNA: TGTGCCAGCCAGCGGCTACTAGCGGGAGTAGGGAATGAGCAGTTCTTC. Translating it yields CASQRLLAGVGNEQFF.

V is TRBV14 and J is TRBJ2-1, with 8 bases identical to TRBD2. The CDR3 contains 16 residues. Germline V CDR1 and CDR2: SGHDN, FVKESK. The trim removed 0 bases at V and 6 bases at J, leaving 7 bases unmatched. The CDR3 sequence: CASSQDAGRAFNEQFF. CDR3 bases: TGTGCCAGCAGCCAAGATGCCGGGAGGGCCTTCAATGAGCAGTTCTTC.

In the case of this clonotype: This may arise from a read error, as a much more abundant clone is one base away. This chain joins TRBV6-2 or TRBV6-3 and TRBJ2-7, with a tentative D call TRBD1 (6 bases). V was pared by 1 base and J by 7 bases, with 8 bases between. Germline loops: CDR1 MNHEY, CDR2 SVGEGT. The CDR3 extends over 12 amino acids. The DNA for the CDR3 is TGTGCCAGCAGTTACTTTGGGACAGAGCAGTACTTC. Its translation: CASSYFGTEQYF.

This clonotype showed up just once. V usage is TRBV19 and J usage is TRBJ2-1; TRBD1 matches at 10 bases. Trimming removed 5 bases from V and 3 bases from J; junction bases left unmatched: 7. Germline V gives CDR1 LNHDA, CDR2 SQIVND (reference sequence). There are 16 residues in the CDR3. The CDR3 protein is CASSPRQGAIYNEQFF. The CDR3 nucleotides are TGTGCCAGTAGTCCCCGACAGGGGGCTATCTACAATGAGCAGTTCTTC.

The chain employs TRBV7-8 and TRBJ2-7; no clear D gene. Deletions cut 0 bases from V and 0 bases from J, with 18 bases between. CDR1 and CDR2 from the germline V gene are SGHVS and FQNEAQ. CDR3 length: 18 residues. CDR3 sequence: CASSLARPFLISSYEQYF. CDR3 sequence (DNA): TGTGCCAGCAGCTTAGCTCGGCCCTTTCTCATTTCCTCCTACGAGCAGTACTTC.

This clonotype was seen repeatedly, ten times or more. The V call is TRBV7-2, the J call TRBJ2-7, with TRBD1 identical over 7 bases. V lost 2 bases and J lost 1; bases outside the gene matches: 2. Germline V lookup: CDR1 SGHTA, CDR2 FQGNSA. This CDR3 spans 14 amino acids. The CDR3 DNA follows: TGTGCCAGCAGCTTACTGGGACAGTCCTACGAGCAGTACTTC. Encoded protein: CASSLLGQSYEQYF. Supplemented by reference TRBV7-2 and TRBJ2-7, the full variable domain reads GAGVSQSPSNKVTEKGKDVELRCDPISGHTALYWYRQSLGQGLEFLIYFQGNSAPDKSGLPSDRFSAERTGGSVSTLTIQRTQQEDSAVYLCASSLLGQSYEQYFGPGTRLTVT.

In its sample, this clonotype was seen once. The genes are TRBV24-1 and TRBJ2-5; D gene uncertain. This CDR3 contains 16 residues. Per the germline V gene, CDR1 is KGHDR and CDR2 is SFDVKD. Trimming removed 0 bases from V and 2 bases from J, with 12 bases in between. The CDR3 DNA sequence: TGTGCCACCAGTGATTTGTCGGTCGGAGAACAAGAGACCCAGTACTTC. Its protein is CATSDLSVGEQETQYF.

This clonotype was recorded many times. The chain carries TRBV6-2 or TRBV6-3 and TRBJ2-5, with 8 bases identical to TRBD2. V trimming: 2 bases; J trimming: 0 bases; junction bases outside the gene matches: 2. The CDR3 covers 15 residues. Germline V gene data show CDR1 as MNHEY and CDR2 as SVGEGT. CDR3 sequence: CASSYSGRDQETQYF. The CDR3 nucleotides read TGTGCCAGCAGTTACAGCGGGAGAGACCAAGAGACCCAGTACTTC.

This chain connects TRBV11-3 to TRBJ1-3, with D possibly matching TRBD1 (5 bases). The CDR3 covers 19 residues. Trimming removed 2 bases from V and 0 bases from J, with 20 bases in between. From germline, CDR1 is SGHNT and CDR2 YENEEA. This CDR3 is CASSLFTSGTATSGNTIYF. CDR3 nucleotides: TGTGCCAGCAGCTTATTCACCTCCGGGACGGCGACCTCTGGAAACACCATATATTTT.

This clonotype was seen ten or more times. The J gene is TRBJ1-2, the V gene TRBV14; TRBD1 matches at 10 bases. The germline CDR1 and CDR2 sequences are SGHDN and FVKESK. This CDR3 contains 16 residues. V shed 2 bases and J 4 bases; nucleotides not matched to a gene: 7. CDR3 loop: CASSQLTGGVGYGYTF. CDR3 DNA: TGTGCCAGCAGCCAATTGACAGGGGGCGTCGGCTATGGCTACACCTTC.

This clonotype was seen at least ten times. The chain has TRBV25-1 and TRBJ1-1; 7 bases map to TRBD1. This CDR3 region has 15 residues. Germline values: CDR1 MGHDK, CDR2 SYGVNS. The trim removed 5 bases at V and 3 bases at J, leaving 9 bases unmatched. The DNA of the CDR3 is TGTGCCAGCAGTATGACAGGGCGAAAGTACACTGAAGCTTTCTTT. Translated: CASSMTGRKYTEAFF.

This clonotype has a handful of counts. The genes are TRBV4-1 and TRBJ2-7; perhaps TRBD1 as D (5 bases). V was shortened by 3 bases and J by 3 bases, with 9 bases between the two germline ends. This CDR3 region has 13 residues. The germline V gene encodes CDR1 MGHRA and CDR2 YSYEKL. Written as DNA, the CDR3 is TGCGCCAGCAGCCAGGGGCTTATCTACGAGCAGTACTTC. Translating gives CASSQGLIYEQYF.

This clonotype has ten or more counts. The chain carries TRBV20-1 and TRBJ2-5; D is undetermined. Germline-derived CDR1 and CDR2 are DFQATT and SNEGSKA (reference sequence). This CDR3 is built from 12 residues. The V end lost 3 bases, the J end lost 4 bases, and 9 bases lay between the germline ends. The CDR3 sequence is CSASQSTETQYF. DNA of the CDR3: TGCAGTGCTAGCCAGAGTACAGAGACCCAGTACTTC.

Comment on this clonotype: Being one base from a much bigger clone, this may be a read error. This chain connects TRBV3-1 to TRBJ1-1, with a weak D call TRBD1 (5 bases). The germline CDR1 and CDR2 sequences are LGHDT and YNNKEL (reference sequence). V was pared by 4 bases and J by 0 bases, with 18 bases between. The CDR3 spans 17 residues. The CDR3 region has the DNA TGTGCCAGCAGCCCTCCAAGATTGTGGGGCATGAACACTGAAGCTTTCTTT. Protein: CASSPPRLWGMNTEAFF.

The chain uses TRBV6-5 and TRBJ2-1; D is possibly TRBD2 (6 bases). This CDR3 has 14 amino acids. Trimming shortened V by 2 bases and J by 10 bases, and 15 bases separated the two germline ends. Germline V gene data show CDR1 as MNHEY and CDR2 as SVGAGI. In DNA form, the CDR3 reads TGTGCCAGCAGTTACCGACAAACCCGGGAGGAGCAGTTCTTC. Its translation is CASSYRQTREEQFF.

This clonotype was seen repeatedly, ten times or more. This chain links TRBV30 with TRBJ1-1; the D gene is possibly TRBD1 (5 bases). This CDR3 spans 13 amino acids. Germline lookup yields CDR1 GTSNPN and CDR2 SVGIG (reference sequence). Deletions cut 1 base from V and 5 bases from J, with 11 bases between. The CDR3 loop is CAWSDRWGTEAFF. CDR3 bases: TGTGCCTGGAGTGACCGGTGGGGGACTGAAGCTTTCTTT.

The CDR3 is CASSQDGGVGNTIYF. Here the CDR3 DNA reads TGTGCCAGCAGCCAAGATGGAGGGGTAGGAAACACCATATATTTT. V usage is TRBV14 and J usage is TRBJ1-3, with D maybe TRBD1 (5 bases). With 0 bases removed from V and 4 bases from J, the gap between germline ends came to 10 bases. Germline lookup yields CDR1 SGHDN and CDR2 FVKESK. The CDR3 runs 15 residues.

This clonotype was seen many times. V and J are TRBV20-1 and TRBJ2-1; D could derive from TRBD1 or TRBD2 (5 bases each). CDR3 length: 16 residues. In germline, CDR1 is DFQATT, CDR2 SNEGSKA (reference sequence). Trimming pared 6 bases from V and 3 bases from J, leaving 21 bases between. The CDR3 DNA reads TGCAGTGCCCCCCCGCCGGGACGGGGTAACTACAATGAGCAGTTCTTC. Translating it yields CSAPPPGRGNYNEQFF.

The genes are TRBV16 and TRBJ1-3; 9 positions match TRBD1. J gave up 6 bases and V 0 bases, and 6 bases lay outside the gene matches. Germline V gene sequence: CDR1 KGHSY, CDR2 FQNENV. The CDR3 sequence is 16 residues long. CDR3 region: CASSQSGQGIENTIYF. In DNA form, the CDR3 reads TGTGCCAGCAGCCAATCGGGACAGGGTATCGAAAACACCATATATTTT.

The chain has TRBV6-9 and TRBJ1-5; D is unresolved. The CDR3 length is 15 residues. CDR1 is MNHGY, CDR2 SVAAGI, per germline. Trimming pared 3 bases from V and 0 bases from J, leaving 9 bases between. The CDR3 coding sequence is TGTGCCAGCAGTTACGGAACAGATAGCAATCAGCCCCAGCATTTT. Translated: CASSYGTDSNQPQHF.

The table lists this clonotype with many counts. The genes are TRBV24-1 and TRBJ2-5, with TRBD1 as a possible D gene (5 bases). The V gene lost 5 bases and the J gene lost 0 bases, with 15 bases spanning the gap. The germline V gene has CDR1 KGHDR and CDR2 SFDVKD. The CDR3 extends over 16 amino acids. The CDR3 loop is CATSGPKTVYQETQYF. CDR3 nucleotide sequence: TGTGCCACCAGTGGCCCGAAGACAGTGTACCAAGAGACCCAGTACTTC.

This clonotype was seen only a few times. The rearrangement links TRBV3-1 to TRBJ1-2; perhaps TRBD1 as D (5 bases). The V gene lost 7 bases and the J gene lost 8 bases, with 14 bases spanning the gap. CDR1 LGHDT and CDR2 YNNKEL come from the germline V gene (reference sequence). The CDR3 is 12 amino acids. The CDR3 coding sequence is TGTGCCAGCAAGGTGGGGGGAGGCGGCTACACCTTC. Protein product: CASKVGGGGYTF.

This clonotype has ten or more counts. This rearrangement joins TRBV28 to TRBJ1-1; 7 bases fit TRBD1. J was trimmed by 0 bases and V by 8 bases; bases with no gene match: 6. The V gene's germline CDR1 is MDHEN and CDR2 SYDVKM. The CDR3 has 14 amino acids. CDR3 in DNA: TGTGCCAGCTACGGGGGACAGTTGAACACTGAAGCTTTCTTT. Its protein product is CASYGGQLNTEAFF.